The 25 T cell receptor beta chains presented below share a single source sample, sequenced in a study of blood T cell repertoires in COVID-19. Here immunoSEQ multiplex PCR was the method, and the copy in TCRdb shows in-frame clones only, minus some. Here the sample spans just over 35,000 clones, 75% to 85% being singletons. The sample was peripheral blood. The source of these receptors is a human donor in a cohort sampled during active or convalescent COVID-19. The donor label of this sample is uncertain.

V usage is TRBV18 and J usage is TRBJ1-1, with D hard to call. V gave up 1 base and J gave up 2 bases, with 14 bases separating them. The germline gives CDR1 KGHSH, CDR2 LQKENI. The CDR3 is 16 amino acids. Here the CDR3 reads CASSPRAQGTNTEAFF. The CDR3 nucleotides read TGTGCCAGCTCACCACGGGCACAAGGAACTAACACTGAAGCTTTCTTT.

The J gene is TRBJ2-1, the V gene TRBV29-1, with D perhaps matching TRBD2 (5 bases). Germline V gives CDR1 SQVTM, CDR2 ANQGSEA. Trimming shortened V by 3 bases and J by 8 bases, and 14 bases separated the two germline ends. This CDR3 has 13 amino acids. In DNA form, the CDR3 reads TGCAGCGTTGAGGGTTACGAGAGGGATGAGCAGTTCTTC. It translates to CSVEGYERDEQFF.

The CDR3 sequence: CASSFSFTSGSSSYEQYF. The CDR3 nucleotides read TGTGCCAGCAGCTTCTCTTTTACTAGCGGGAGCAGCTCCTACGAGCAGTACTTC. The gene calls are TRBV11-2 and TRBJ2-7; 11 positions agree with TRBD2. The CDR3 contains 18 residues. Germline V gene lookup returns CDR1 SGHAT and CDR2 FQNNGV. V gave up 3 bases and J gave up 0 bases; unmatched junction bases: 10.

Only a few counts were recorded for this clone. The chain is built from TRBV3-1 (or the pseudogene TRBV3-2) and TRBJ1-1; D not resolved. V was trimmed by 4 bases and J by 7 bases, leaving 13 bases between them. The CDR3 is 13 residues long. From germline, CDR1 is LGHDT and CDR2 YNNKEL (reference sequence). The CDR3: CASSPPRGIEAFF. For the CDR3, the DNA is TGTGCCAGCAGCCCGCCCCGAGGCATTGAAGCTTTCTTT.

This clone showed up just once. The CDR3 is CASSLNGTPGDEQYF. In DNA, the CDR3 is TGTGCCAGCTCACTTAACGGCACCCCCGGGGACGAGCAGTACTTC. The rearrangement links TRBV18 to TRBJ2-7, with D tentatively TRBD2 (5 bases). The germline CDR1 and CDR2 sequences are KGHSH and LQKENI. This CDR3 has 15 amino acids. Deletions cut 4 bases from V and 5 bases from J, with 18 bases between.

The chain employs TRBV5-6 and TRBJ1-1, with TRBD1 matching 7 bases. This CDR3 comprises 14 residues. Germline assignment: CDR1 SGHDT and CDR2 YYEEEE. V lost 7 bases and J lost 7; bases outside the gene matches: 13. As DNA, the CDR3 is TGTGCCAGCGCCTACATACAGGGGAGCAATGAAGCTTTCTTT. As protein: CASAYIQGSNEAFF.

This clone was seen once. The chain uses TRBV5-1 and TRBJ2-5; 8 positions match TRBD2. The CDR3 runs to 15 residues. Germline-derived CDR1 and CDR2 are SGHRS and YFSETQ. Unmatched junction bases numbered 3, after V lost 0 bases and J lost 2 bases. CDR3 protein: CASSLVAGQQETQYF. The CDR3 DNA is TGCGCCAGCAGCTTGGTAGCGGGGCAACAAGAGACCCAGTACTTC.

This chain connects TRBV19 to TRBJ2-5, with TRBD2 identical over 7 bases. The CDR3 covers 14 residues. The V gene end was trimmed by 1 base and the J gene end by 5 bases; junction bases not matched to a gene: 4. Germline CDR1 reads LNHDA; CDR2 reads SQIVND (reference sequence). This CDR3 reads CASSIVGLVETQYF. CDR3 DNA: TGTGCCAGTAGTATAGTTGGACTAGTTGAGACCCAGTACTTC. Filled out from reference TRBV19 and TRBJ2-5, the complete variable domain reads DGGITQSPKYLFRKEGQNVTLSCEQNLNHDAMYWYRQDPGQGLRLIYYSQIVNDFQKGDIAEGYSVSREKKESFPLTVTSAQKNPTAFYLCASSIVGLVETQYFGPGTRLLVL.

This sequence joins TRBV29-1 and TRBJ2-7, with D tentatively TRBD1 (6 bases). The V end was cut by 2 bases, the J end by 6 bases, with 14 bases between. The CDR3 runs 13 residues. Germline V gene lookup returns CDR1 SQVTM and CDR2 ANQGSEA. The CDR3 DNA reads TGCAGCGTTGAACGCGTGACAGGTCGCGAGCAGTACTTC. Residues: CSVERVTGREQYF.

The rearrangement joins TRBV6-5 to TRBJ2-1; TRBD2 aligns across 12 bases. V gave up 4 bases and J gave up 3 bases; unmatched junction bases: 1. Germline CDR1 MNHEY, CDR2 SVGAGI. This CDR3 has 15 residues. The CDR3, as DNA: TGTGCCAGCAGTTGGACTAGCGGGAACTACAATGAGCAGTTCTTC. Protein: CASSWTSGNYNEQFF.

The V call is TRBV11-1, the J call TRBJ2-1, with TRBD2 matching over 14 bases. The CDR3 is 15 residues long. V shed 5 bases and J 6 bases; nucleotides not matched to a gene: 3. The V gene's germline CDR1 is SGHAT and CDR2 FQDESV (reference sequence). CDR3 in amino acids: CASSPGLAGVNEQFF. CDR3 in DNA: TGTGCCAGCAGCCCGGGACTAGCGGGAGTCAATGAGCAGTTCTTC.

For the CDR3, the DNA is TGTGCCAGCAGTTACTGGCGGGAGAGAGATACGCAGTATTTT. Translated, it gives CASSYWRERDTQYF. V gene TRBV6-2 or TRBV6-3 combines with J gene TRBJ2-3, with 7 bases identical to TRBD2. The CDR3 contains 14 residues. J was trimmed by 5 bases and V by 1 base; bases with no gene match: 3. Germline V lookup: CDR1 MNHEY, CDR2 SVGEGT.

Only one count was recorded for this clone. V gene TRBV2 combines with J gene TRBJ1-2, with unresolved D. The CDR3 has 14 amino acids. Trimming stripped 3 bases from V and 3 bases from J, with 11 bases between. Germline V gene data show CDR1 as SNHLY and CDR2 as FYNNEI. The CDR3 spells CASSDLAYDYGYTF. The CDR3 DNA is TGTGCCAGCAGTGACTTGGCTTACGACTATGGCTACACCTTC.

DNA of the CDR3: TGTGCCTGGAGTCCCGGGGTACAAGGAGGCTACACCTTC. This encodes CAWSPGVQGGYTF. This chain uses TRBV30 with TRBJ1-2; D remains unclear. V was shortened by 2 bases and J by 8 bases, with 15 bases between the two germline ends. Germline V lookup: CDR1 GTSNPN, CDR2 SVGIG (reference sequence). This CDR3 is 13 amino acids long.

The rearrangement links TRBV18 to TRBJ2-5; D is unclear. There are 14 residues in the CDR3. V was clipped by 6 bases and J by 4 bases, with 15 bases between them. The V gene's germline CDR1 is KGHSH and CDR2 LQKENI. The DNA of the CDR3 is TGTGCCAGCTCGCCGAGGAGTTTAGGAGAGACCCAGTACTTC. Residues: CASSPRSLGETQYF. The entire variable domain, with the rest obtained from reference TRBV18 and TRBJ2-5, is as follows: NAGVMQNPRHLVRRRGQEARLRCSPMKGHSHVYWYRQLPEEGLKFMVYLQKENIIDESGMPKERFSAEFPKEGPSILRIQQVVRGDSAAYFCASSPRSLGETQYFGPGTRLLVL.

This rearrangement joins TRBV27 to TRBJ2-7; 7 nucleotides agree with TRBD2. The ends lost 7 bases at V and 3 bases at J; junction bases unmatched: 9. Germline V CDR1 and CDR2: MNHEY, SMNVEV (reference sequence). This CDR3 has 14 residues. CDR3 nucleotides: TGTGCCAGCAAGCAGGGAAGGGAGGGCTACGAGCAGTACTTC. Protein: CASKQGREGYEQYF.

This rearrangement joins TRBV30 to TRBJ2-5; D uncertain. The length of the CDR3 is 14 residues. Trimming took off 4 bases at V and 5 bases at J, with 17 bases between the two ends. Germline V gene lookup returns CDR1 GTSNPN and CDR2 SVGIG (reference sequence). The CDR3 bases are TGTGCCTGGACCCTAGGTGGGTTTAGTGAGACCCAGTACTTC. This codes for CAWTLGGFSETQYF.

This chain's CDR3 is CASQTGGGYTF. CDR3 nucleotide sequence: TGTGCCAGCCAGACAGGCGGCGGCTACACCTTC. This chain connects TRBV19 to TRBJ1-2; perhaps TRBD1 as D (6 bases). Germline loops: CDR1 LNHDA, CDR2 SQIVND (reference sequence). Deletions cut 9 bases from V and 8 bases from J, with 13 bases between. The CDR3 totals 11 residues.

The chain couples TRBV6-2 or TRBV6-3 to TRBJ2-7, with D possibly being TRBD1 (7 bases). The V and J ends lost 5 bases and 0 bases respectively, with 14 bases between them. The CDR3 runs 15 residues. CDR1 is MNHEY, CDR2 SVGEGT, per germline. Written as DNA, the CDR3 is TGTGCCAGCAGTGCAGGGGGGCTGAGCTCCTACGAGCAGTACTTC. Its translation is CASSAGGLSSYEQYF.

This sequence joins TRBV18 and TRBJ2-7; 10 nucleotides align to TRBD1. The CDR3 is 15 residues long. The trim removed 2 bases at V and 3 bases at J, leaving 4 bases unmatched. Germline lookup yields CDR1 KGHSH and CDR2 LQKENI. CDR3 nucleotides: TGTGCCAGCTCACCAGAGGGACAGGGGCGCTACGAGCAGTACTTC. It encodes CASSPEGQGRYEQYF.

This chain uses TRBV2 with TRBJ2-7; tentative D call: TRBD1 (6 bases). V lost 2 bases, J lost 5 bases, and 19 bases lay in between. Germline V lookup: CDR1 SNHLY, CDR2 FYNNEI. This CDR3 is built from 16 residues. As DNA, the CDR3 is TGTGCCAGCAGTGAATGGGGCGGGTCCAAGGGGGACGAGCAGTACTTC. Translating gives CASSEWGGSKGDEQYF.

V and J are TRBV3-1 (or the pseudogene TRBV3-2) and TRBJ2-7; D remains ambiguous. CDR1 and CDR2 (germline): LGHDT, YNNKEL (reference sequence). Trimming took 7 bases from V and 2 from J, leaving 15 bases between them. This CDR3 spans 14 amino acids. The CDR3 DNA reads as TGTGCCAGCACTGACCTAAGAGGTACCTACGAGCAGTACTTC. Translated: CASTDLRGTYEQYF.

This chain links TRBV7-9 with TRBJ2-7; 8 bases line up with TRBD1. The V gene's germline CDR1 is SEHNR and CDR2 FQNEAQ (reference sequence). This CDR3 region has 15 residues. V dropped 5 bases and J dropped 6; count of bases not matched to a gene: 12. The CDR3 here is CASSTPWAGGGEQYF. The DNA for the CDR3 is TGTGCCAGCAGCACCCCTTGGGCAGGGGGCGGCGAGCAGTACTTC.

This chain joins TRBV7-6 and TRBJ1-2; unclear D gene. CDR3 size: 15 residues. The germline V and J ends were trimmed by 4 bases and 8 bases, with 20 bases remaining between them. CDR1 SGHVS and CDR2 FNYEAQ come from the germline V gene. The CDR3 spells CASSSVDGRGGGYTF. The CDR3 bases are TGTGCCAGCAGCTCCGTAGACGGTCGAGGCGGAGGCTACACCTTC.

The CDR3: CASSFAGAPYNEQFF. CDR3 sequence (DNA): TGTGCCAGCAGCTTCGCGGGAGCCCCTTACAATGAGCAGTTCTTC. V usage is TRBV5-4 and J usage is TRBJ2-1, with 7 nucleotides matching TRBD2. The length of the CDR3 is 15 residues. V lost 2 bases to trimming and J lost 4 bases; unmatched junction nucleotides: 6. CDR1 and CDR2 (germline): SGHNT, YYREEE (reference sequence).